The 16 T cell receptor beta chains in this list originate from one sample, sequenced in a study of post-analysis software for immune sequencing data. Notes on the study in general: Patients carried roughly 5 TRBV segments more frequently than controls did, and TRBV5-6, TRBV5-1 and TRBV20-1 were among them.

Unique molecular identifiers were carried by the TCR beta cDNA libraries. TCRdb called the PCR reads again in MiXCR, with one record for every CDR3 protein. The sample carries fewer than 850,000 distinct CDR3 sequences, 25% to 30% recorded once. Antigen specificity for these receptors is unknown. The sequencing sample was made of blood. These receptor sequences come from a girl aged 5-17 years with multiple sclerosis.

This clonotype appeared a few times. This chain connects TRBV5-5 to TRBJ2-5, with unresolved D. The V end was cut by 4 bases, the J end by 4 bases, with 11 bases between. CDR3 size: 13 residues. Germline V gives CDR1 SGHKS, CDR2 YYEKEE (reference sequence). Written as DNA, the CDR3 is TGTGCCAGCAGCCCGGTATCGGGAGAGACCCAGTACTTC. It encodes CASSPVSGETQYF. Variable domain in full (rest from reference TRBV5-5 and TRBJ2-5): DAGVTQSPTHLIKTRGQQVTLRCSPISGHKSVSWYQQVLGQGPQFIFQYYEKEERGRGNFPDRFSARQFPNYSSELNVNALLLGDSALYLCASSPVSGETQYFGPGTRLLVL.

This clonotype was seen only a few times. The rearrangement links TRBV3-1 to TRBJ2-4, with 13 positions matching TRBD2. The trim removed 4 bases at V and 5 bases at J, leaving 8 bases unmatched. The CDR3 contains 17 residues. The V gene's germline CDR1 is LGHDT and CDR2 YNNKEL (reference sequence). The CDR3 loop reads CASSPRTSGSFQNIQYF. Written as DNA, the CDR3 is TGTGCCAGCAGCCCGCGGACTAGCGGGAGCTTTCAAAACATTCAGTACTTC.

V and J are TRBV5-5 and TRBJ1-1; possibly TRBD1 for D (5 bases). Trimming stripped 0 bases from V and 3 bases from J, with 12 bases between. The CDR3 totals 15 residues. CDR1 is SGHKS, CDR2 YYEKEE, per germline (reference sequence). CDR3 DNA: TGTGCCAGCAGCTTGGCGGTAAGGGGCTACACTGAAGCTTTCTTT. This translates into CASSLAVRGYTEAFF.

V gene TRBV18 combines with J gene TRBJ2-3; D gene unclear. The CDR3 has 15 residues. Germline lookup yields CDR1 KGHSH and CDR2 LQKENI. The V gene lost 2 bases and the J gene lost 0 bases, with 9 bases spanning the gap. The CDR3 DNA is TGTGCCAGCTCACCAAAGGTGACTAGCACAGATACGCAGTATTTT. Protein product: CASSPKVTSTDTQYF. Looking up the rest from reference TRBV18 and TRBJ2-3 gives the full variable domain: NAGVMQNPRHLVRRRGQEARLRCSPMKGHSHVYWYRQLPEEGLKFMVYLQKENIIDESGMPKERFSAEFPKEGPSILRIQQVVRGDSAAYFCASSPKVTSTDTQYFGPGTRLTVL.

Only a few counts were recorded for this clonotype. J is TRBJ1-2 and V is TRBV2, with a weak D call TRBD1 (6 bases). V shed 1 base and J shed 4 bases, with 10 bases lying between them. The CDR3 contains 14 residues. The germline gives CDR1 SNHLY, CDR2 FYNNEI. CDR3 DNA sequence: TGTGCCAGCAGTGAAGTCCGGGGGCTCTATGGCTACACCTTC. It yields the protein CASSEVRGLYGYTF.

The CDR3 DNA reads as TGTGCCAGCAGTGGGGACAGCTATAATGAAAAACTGTTTTTT. It yields the protein CASSGDSYNEKLFF. This chain joins TRBV2 and TRBJ1-4, with TRBD1 identical over 7 bases. J lost 4 bases, V lost 4 bases, and 3 bases had no gene match. Germline CDR1 and CDR2: SNHLY and FYNNEI. CDR3 size: 14 residues.

J is TRBJ2-5 and V is TRBV5-1; 10 nucleotides match TRBD2. Germline V gene sequence: CDR1 SGHRS, CDR2 YFSETQ. J was trimmed by 4 bases and V by 4 bases; bases with no gene match: 7. The CDR3 is 15 residues long. The CDR3 nucleotides are TGCGCCAGCAGCACCGGACTAGCGGAGGGAGAGACCCAGTACTTC. It translates to CASSTGLAEGETQYF.

This clonotype was seen more than once but under ten times. The genes are TRBV15 and TRBJ1-4; D not certain. Germline assignment: CDR1 LNHNV and CDR2 YYDKDF (reference sequence). The CDR3 spans 13 residues. V lost 1 base and J lost 12, with 12 bases in between. CDR3 nucleotide sequence: TGTGCCACCAGCAGAGCAGGAGGTTGGGAACTGTTTTTT. As protein: CATSRAGGWELFF.

The CDR3 nucleotides are TGTGCCATCAGGGAAGAGGACTATGGCTACACCTTC. This encodes CAIREEDYGYTF. The chain links TRBV10-3 to TRBJ1-2; D gene ambiguous. The V gene lost 6 bases and the J gene lost 3 bases, with 8 bases spanning the gap. The length of the CDR3 is 12 residues. Germline V lookup: CDR1 ENHRY, CDR2 SYGVKD.

J is TRBJ2-1 and V is TRBV4-1, with 9 bases fitting TRBD2. Germline V gene sequence: CDR1 MGHRA, CDR2 YSYEKL. The CDR3 is made up of 18 amino acids. Trimming at V came to 3 bases and at J to 7 bases, leaving 16 bases not matched to a gene. CDR3: CASSHKSPGLAPSNEQFF. DNA of the CDR3: TGCGCCAGCAGCCACAAGTCTCCGGGACTAGCACCCTCGAATGAGCAGTTCTTC.

The sample holds a few counts of this clonotype. The chain has TRBV4-3 and TRBJ2-1, with D unclear. CDR1 is LGHNA, CDR2 YSLEER, per germline. Trimming removed 0 bases from V and 5 bases from J, with 14 bases in between. The CDR3 runs to 16 residues. The CDR3 reads CASSQESAAQNNEQFF. The DNA of the CDR3 is TGCGCCAGCAGCCAAGAAAGCGCGGCCCAGAACAATGAGCAGTTCTTC.

This rearrangement joins TRBV15 to TRBJ2-5; no definite D call. Germline CDR1 and CDR2: LNHNV and YYDKDF (reference sequence). Trimming removed 5 bases at V and 11 bases at J, with 21 bases between. The CDR3 consists of 14 residues. In DNA form, the CDR3 reads TGTGCCACCAGCGAGGCCCCCCTTAAGATGGAGCAGTACTTC. It codes for CATSEAPLKMEQYF.

The V and J genes are TRBV7-2 and TRBJ1-1, with D tentatively TRBD1 (5 bases). The length of the CDR3 is 15 residues. Germline lookup yields CDR1 SGHTA and CDR2 FQGNSA. Trimming left V 8 bases short and J 0 bases short, with 16 bases between. The CDR3 DNA reads as TGTGCCAGCTCTCACGGATGGGGGATGAACACTGAAGCTTTCTTT. Amino acids: CASSHGWGMNTEAFF. Supplemented by reference TRBV7-2 and TRBJ1-1, the full variable domain reads GAGVSQSPSNKVTEKGKDVELRCDPISGHTALYWYRQSLGQGLEFLIYFQGNSAPDKSGLPSDRFSAERTGGSVSTLTIQRTQQEDSAVYLCASSHGWGMNTEAFFGQGTRLTVV.

Notes on this clonotype: Its ends do not fully match the called genes, so a read error is possible. This chain connects TRBV19 to TRBJ1-5; D remains ambiguous. CDR1 and CDR2 (germline): LNHDA, SQIVND (reference sequence). CDR3 length equals 14 residues. This CDR3 reads CVSSQDRDNQPQHF. The CDR3, as DNA: TGTGTCAGTAGTCAGGACCGGGACAATCAGCCCCAGCATTTT.

This clonotype was seen only once. This sequence joins TRBV20-1 and TRBJ1-1; D not certain. This CDR3 has 15 amino acids. Germline CDR1 DFQATT, CDR2 SNEGSKA (reference sequence). Trimming cost V 8 bases and J 2 bases, with 21 bases left between them. The CDR3 DNA reads TGCAGTCCAGACCCTTCCGGAGCCATTAACACTGAAGCTTTCTTT. This codes for CSPDPSGAINTEAFF.

This rearrangement joins TRBV5-1 to TRBJ2-1, with TRBD1 matching over 9 bases. Germline V gene sequence: CDR1 SGHRS, CDR2 YFSETQ. V shed 3 bases, J shed 1 base, and the junction held 8 bases outside the gene matches. The CDR3 runs to 17 residues. Here the CDR3 DNA reads TGCGCCAGCAGCTGGGGACGGGGACAGGGTTCCTACAATGAGCAGTTCTTC. Encoded protein: CASSWGRGQGSYNEQFF.